The 2 T cell receptor beta chains in this list originate from one sample, sequenced in a study of beta chain features in type 1 diabetes. Every isolated RNA sample was fully reverse transcribed, so sequencing captured expressed TCRB transcripts. The assay was immunoSEQ multiplex PCR, and TCRdb's table has in-frame clones only and misses some. The table includes 300,000 to 350,000 clones, roughly 8% detected once. The specimen was central memory CD4+ T cells from blood. These receptors all come from a woman between 18 and 29 years old in good health.

Details on this clone: Other DNA sequences in the sample encode the same CDR3. The chain recombines TRBV7-2 with TRBJ2-3; TRBD2 aligns across 11 bases. Germline CDR1 reads SGHTA; CDR2 reads FQGNSA. The CDR3 runs 17 residues. V dropped 2 bases and J dropped 0; count of bases not matched to a gene: 4. This CDR3 reads CASSLRTSGRSTDTQYF. CDR3 nucleotide sequence: TGTGCCAGCAGCTTACGGACTAGCGGGCGGAGCACAGATACGCAGTATTTT. Drawing the rest from reference TRBV7-2 and TRBJ2-3, the complete variable domain is GAGVSQSPSNKVTEKGKDVELRCDPISGHTALYWYRQSLGQGLEFLIYFQGNSAPDKSGLPSDRFSAERTGGSVSTLTIQRTQQEDSAVYLCASSLRTSGRSTDTQYFGPGTRLTVL.

This clone occurred a few times. J is TRBJ2-7 and V is TRBV5-8; possible D gene TRBD2, 6 bases. CDR1 and CDR2 from the germline V gene are SGHTS and YDEGEE. V gave up 0 bases and J gave up 1 base, with 17 bases separating them. The CDR3 covers 17 residues. The CDR3 region has the DNA TGTGCCAGCAGCTTGGCCTTTCGGACTATCAGATCCTACGAGCAGTACTTC. Its translation is CASSLAFRTIRSYEQYF.